This T cell receptor beta chain was sequenced during a study of shared clonotypes between healthy human individuals. Broader study findings: The study sampled only blood, and tissue repertoires likely differ.

An assay was performed, and its level was deep. Original processing notes: Filtering of immunoSEQ junctional sequences could not match full-length read filtering. TCRdb's table, derived via immunoSEQ multiplex PCR, lists solely in-frame clones and lacks some. V and J calls and clone size come straight from that table; D and trimming were deduced from the DNA. The table has about 820,000 clones, around 92% seen once. Worth noting for this clone: What it binds is not known.

Naivety among CD8 cells was defined by CD45RO negativity and positive CCR7 selection, thereby excluding terminally differentiated effector memory CD45RA+ cells. The CDR3 covers 11 residues. The V gene lost 5 bases and the J gene lost 9 bases, with 11 bases spanning the gap. Per the germline V gene, CDR1 is DFQATT and CDR2 is SNEGSKA (reference sequence). This TCR was recovered from a man aged 30-40 years in good health. This chain connects TRBV20-1 to TRBJ2-1, with D perhaps TRBD2 (5 bases). Sequenced: naive CD8+ T cells sorted from blood. CDR3 residues: CSARPRVEQFF. DNA for the CDR3: TGCAGTGCTCGCCCGAGGGTTGAGCAGTTCTTC.